Listed here is a single T cell receptor (beta chain). Its target is unknown. Using RNA template, CDR3s of TCR alpha and beta were amplified with iRepertoire arm-PCR. TCRdb reprocessed the multiplex PCR reads with MiXCR, giving one entry per CDR3 protein. The data show about 190,000 distinct CDR3 sequences, more than 30% seen once. This sample was included in a study of glioma-infiltrating T cells. Study findings and constraints: Non-neoplastic patients had below-expected tissue-blood divergence, while all gliomas exceeded expectation. Very few CDR3 sequences were shared between tissue and blood.

This receptor was obtained from a human donor with low-grade glioma or glioblastoma, undergoing nonglioma brain surgery, or in good health (not recorded which). The sample consisted of glioma tissue, nonneoplastic brain tissue, or PBMCs (not recorded which).

The CDR3 loop is CASSSSVTSGRAHEQYF. DNA of the CDR3: TGTGCCAGCAGCTCATCCGTGACTAGCGGGAGGGCCCACGAGCAGTACTTC. The chain has TRBV5-5 and TRBJ2-7; 14 bases match TRBD2. Germline loops: CDR1 SGHKS, CDR2 YYEKEE (reference sequence). The CDR3 has 17 amino acids. V shed 3 bases, J shed 5 bases, and the junction held 10 bases outside the gene matches.